The source of this TCR beta chain is a study of blood T cell repertoires in COVID-19. Overall study context: Italy, Spain and the United States were the sources of the convalescent and acute COVID-19 samples. PBMCs, B-cell-depleted T cells, or T cells were the source of the cDNA or gDNA that made up the material.

The V gene's germline CDR1 is SGHVS and CDR2 FQNEAQ. With 5 bases removed from V and 6 bases from J, the gap between germline ends came to 19 bases. The CDR3 is 15 amino acids. Authors' processing steps: How many nucleated cells were present was estimated from reference gene primer amplification. Only in-frame clones appear in the TCRdb table, and some are missing; sequencing was by immunoSEQ multiplex PCR. That table supplies the V and J calls and clone size; D and trimming were determined from the DNA. The table includes approximately 280,000 clones, around nine tenths detected once. This chain uses TRBV7-8 with TRBJ1-1; perhaps TRBD1 as D (5 bases). The sample comprised PBMCs or T cells enriched from blood (not recorded which). This receptor was obtained from an older woman who had recovered from COVID-19. The CDR3, as DNA: TGTGCCAGCAGCCCCGGACCCTTCGGGGGGGCTGAAGCTTTCTTT. Translation: CASSPGPFGGAEAFF.